This TCR beta chain emerged from a study of spatial heterogeneity in lung cancer. Across the whole study: TCR transcript abundance in tumor regions was strongly correlated with the T cell module score obtained from matched bulk RNA-seq. Findings and caveats of the study: Intratumoral expanded alpha and beta TCR counts were found to track tumor mutation counts.

This CDR3 has 14 residues. Every individual TCR cDNA molecule carried its own unique molecular identifier, which allowed correction of PCR and sequencing errors. Using its own MiXCR run on the 5' RACE reads, TCRdb lists one record per CDR3 protein. The table includes 10,000 to 12,000 distinct CDR3 sequences, roughly 10% detected once. Regarding this clonotype: Its antigen remains unknown.

Time point described: sample taken at primary tumor resection. Whole RNA was taken from tumor, nontumor lung or frozen PBMC; it was then sequenced unsorted. The TCR comes from a female donor with early-stage non-small cell lung cancer. The V and J genes are TRBV3-2 and TRBJ1-1; the table calls TRBD1, which could not be checked here. TRBV3-2 is recorded as a pseudogene. The input for sequencing was lung tumor tissue, taken at surgery. DNA for the CDR3: TGTGCCAGCAGCCTCCGACAGGGTGGGACTGAAGCTTTCTTT. As protein: CASSLRQGGTEAFF.